This passage covers 16 T cell receptor beta chains from one sample sequenced in a study of siplizumab effects on memory and regulatory T cells. Sequenced by immunoSEQ multiplex PCR; TCRdb stores in-frame clones only, minus some. The sample carries some 70,000 clones, roughly 88% recorded once. Material: Tregs sorted from blood. Source of these receptors: a human donor in good health.

This clone was detected only once. This chain joins TRBV19 and TRBJ1-2; tentatively, D is TRBD1 (6 bases). This CDR3 has 15 residues. Germline CDR1 reads LNHDA; CDR2 reads SQIVND (reference sequence). Trimming shortened V by 5 bases and J by 1 base, and 14 bases separated the two germline ends. The CDR3 reads CASSSVQGFNYGYTF. Here the CDR3 DNA reads TGTGCCAGTAGTTCCGTACAGGGCTTTAACTATGGCTACACCTTC.

The chain recombines TRBV27 with TRBJ2-3; TRBD1 agrees at 7 bases. The germline CDR1 and CDR2 sequences are MNHEY and SMNVEV (reference sequence). This CDR3 spans 16 amino acids. J lost 2 bases, V lost 1 base, and 6 bases had no gene match. This CDR3 reads CASSLFRGYHTDTQYF. As DNA, the CDR3 is TGTGCCAGCAGTTTATTCAGGGGGTATCACACAGATACGCAGTATTTT.

The CDR3 region has the DNA TGTGCCAGCAGGAGGGGACAAGGACGGGACCGACCAGAGTTCTTC. It is translated as CASRRGQGRDRPEFF. V gene TRBV9 combines with J gene TRBJ2-1; TRBD1 might be the D (6 bases). The CDR3 consists of 15 residues. Germline loops: CDR1 SGDLS, CDR2 YYNGEE. V was trimmed by 5 bases and J by 14 bases, leaving 26 bases between them.

The V gene is TRBV19, the J gene TRBJ1-5; D possibly corresponds to TRBD1 (5 bases). The V gene lost 3 bases and the J gene lost 6 bases, with 6 bases spanning the gap. In germline, CDR1 is LNHDA, CDR2 SQIVND (reference sequence). This CDR3 has 12 amino acids. The CDR3 bases are TGTGCCAGTAGTATCACAGGTCAGCCCCAGCATTTT. Translated, it gives CASSITGQPQHF.

The V call is TRBV12-5, the J call TRBJ2-1; D gene ambiguous. Trimming shortened V by 0 bases and J by 5 bases, and 8 bases separated the two germline ends. CDR1 and CDR2 from the germline V gene are LGHNT and FRNRAP. The CDR3 loop spans 14 amino acids. In DNA form, the CDR3 reads TGTGCTAGTGGTTTGGTAGGTAGACACAATGAGCAGTTCTTC. It codes for CASGLVGRHNEQFF.

This clone appeared once. The V gene is TRBV19, the J gene TRBJ1-3; D is unclear. The germline V gene encodes CDR1 LNHDA and CDR2 SQIVND (reference sequence). This CDR3 has 17 residues. The V end was cut by 2 bases, the J end by 0 bases, with 14 bases between. The CDR3 bases are TGTGCCAGTAGTATAAATCAGATTGGGGTCTCTGGAAACACCATATATTTT. It is translated as CASSINQIGVSGNTIYF.

The V call is TRBV28, the J call TRBJ1-1, with D possibly matching TRBD1 (6 bases). The V end was cut by 8 bases, the J end by 12 bases, with 22 bases between. Germline assignment: CDR1 MDHEN and CDR2 SYDVKM. This CDR3 region has 13 residues. The CDR3 sequence is CASVDRFNTETFF. CDR3 DNA sequence: TGTGCCAGCGTGGACAGATTTAACACTGAGACTTTCTTT.

The chain recombines TRBV28 with TRBJ2-2, with 14 bases that match TRBD2. The junction had 12 bases not matched to a gene; V was cut back by 6 bases and J by 6 bases. The CDR3 covers 18 residues. The germline V gene encodes CDR1 MDHEN and CDR2 SYDVKM. The CDR3 is CASRDSSGTSGRAGELFF. CDR3 in DNA: TGTGCCAGCAGAGACTCCTCCGGGACTAGCGGGAGAGCCGGGGAGCTGTTTTTT.

V usage is TRBV6-1 and J usage is TRBJ1-4, with a possible D match to TRBD1 (5 bases). CDR1 is MNHNS, CDR2 SASEGT, per germline. V lost 6 bases and J 0 bases, leaving 11 bases between the germline ends. CDR3 length: 15 amino acids. The CDR3 region has the DNA TGTGCCAGCAGGAATTGGGACGCAACTAATGAAAAACTGTTTTTT. Translation gives CASRNWDATNEKLFF.

The V and J genes are TRBV30 and TRBJ1-2; 7 bases fit TRBD1. V trimming: 3 bases; J trimming: 4 bases; junction bases outside the gene matches: 8. The germline CDR1 and CDR2 sequences are GTSNPN and SVGIG (reference sequence). The CDR3 has 14 amino acids. For the CDR3, the DNA is TGTGCCTGGAGCTCAGGGGGGTCCACCTATGGCTACACCTTC. Its protein is CAWSSGGSTYGYTF. The variable domain in full, with the rest retrieved from reference TRBV30 and TRBJ1-2, is SQTIHQWPATLVQPVGSPLSLECTVEGTSNPNLYWYRQAAGRGLQLLFYSVGIGQISSEVPQNLSASRPQDRQFILSSKKLLLSDSGFYLCAWSSGGSTYGYTFGSGTRLTVV.

The chain uses TRBV29-1 and TRBJ2-3, with D possibly being TRBD2 (6 bases). V lost 8 bases and J lost 2, with 23 bases in between. Germline V gene data show CDR1 as SQVTM and CDR2 as ANQGSEA. This CDR3 region has 16 residues. The CDR3 DNA is TGCAGCACACGGTCCGGGACTCTCTCCTTCACAGATACGCAGTATTTT. Amino acid sequence: CSTRSGTLSFTDTQYF.

In nucleotides, the CDR3 is TGCGCCAGCAGCCAAGATGGGGTCAGATCCTTGGGGGCCCTCCACTTT. Translating gives CASSQDGVRSLGALHF. The chain employs TRBV4-1 and TRBJ1-6; D is perhaps TRBD1 (5 bases). V was trimmed by 0 bases and J by 14 bases, leaving 20 bases between them. The germline gives CDR1 MGHRA, CDR2 YSYEKL. This CDR3 region has 16 residues.

This clone was counted a few times. V and J are TRBV19 and TRBJ2-1, with D unclear. V was pared by 4 bases and J by 8 bases, with 12 bases between. The CDR3 sequence is 13 residues long. CDR1 LNHDA and CDR2 SQIVND come from the germline V gene (reference sequence). CDR3 amino acids: CASSTTRWDEQFF. The CDR3 coding sequence is TGTGCCAGTAGTACGACTCGCTGGGATGAGCAGTTCTTC.

This clone was detected a few times. The chain joins TRBV27 to TRBJ1-1; D ambiguous. Germline-derived CDR1 and CDR2 are MNHEY and SMNVEV (reference sequence). CDR3 size: 15 residues. V was trimmed by 4 bases and J by 5 bases, leaving 17 bases between them. CDR3 sequence: CASSYLNTLGTEAFF. The CDR3 bases are TGTGCCAGCAGTTACCTGAACACCCTGGGGACTGAAGCTTTCTTT.

The chain combines TRBV30 with TRBJ2-5; a weak D match, TRBD1 (6 bases). V shed 0 bases and J shed 4 bases, with 9 bases lying between them. The CDR3 contains 13 residues. Germline CDR1 GTSNPN, CDR2 SVGIG (reference sequence). The CDR3 DNA is TGTGCCTGGAGTGTTCGAGGGGGAGAGACCCAGTACTTC. Translated, it gives CAWSVRGGETQYF.

The chain links TRBV28 to TRBJ2-3; 11 bases are shared with TRBD1. The CDR3 is 16 amino acids. The trim removed 3 bases at V and 6 bases at J, leaving 8 bases unmatched. Germline lookup yields CDR1 MDHEN and CDR2 SYDVKM. DNA for the CDR3: TGTGCCAGCAGTTTCGGAGGACAGGGGGCGCCTGATACGCAGTATTTT. Amino acid sequence: CASSFGGQGAPDTQYF.